One sample yielded the 12 T cell receptor beta chains listed below, sequenced in a study of T cells expressing NK-cell markers. TCRdb re-called the 5' RACE reads; every CDR3 protein appears as one record, without DNA. This sample contains roughly 350,000 distinct CDR3 sequences. The sample comprised blood T cells: a sorted CD56 or NKG2C T cell subset, CD4+ or CD8+ T cells, or bulk PBMC T cells (not recorded which). Receptor source: a man between 18 and 69 years old in good health.

This rearrangement joins TRBV10-3 to TRBJ2-7; absent DNA, TCRdb's TRBD1 call cannot be checked. Germline values: CDR1 ENHRY, CDR2 SYGVKD. The CDR3 consists of 16 residues. The CDR3: CATRPPGSGSSYEQYF.

CDR3 sequence reads: CASSLSTTTNEKLFF. The chain employs TRBV5-1 and TRBJ1-4. CDR1 SGHRS and CDR2 YFSETQ come from the germline V gene. The CDR3 runs to 15 residues.

This chain connects TRBV5-1 to TRBJ1-6; TCRdb reports TRBD1, a call that lacks DNA to check it against. Germline loops: CDR1 SGHRS, CDR2 YFSETQ. This CDR3 comprises 16 residues. CDR3: CASNAALGTENSPLHF.

The gene calls are TRBV6-1 and TRBJ1-2; the TCRdb call, TRBD1, lacks DNA for checking. Germline assignment: CDR1 MNHNS and CDR2 SASEGT. CDR3 size: 14 residues. This chain's CDR3 is CASRTKGARNGYTF.

The chain carries TRBV6-1 and TRBJ1-6. The CDR3 is made up of 15 amino acids. From germline, CDR1 is MNHNS and CDR2 SASEGT. This CDR3 is CASSPPAGGNSPLHF.

J is TRBJ2-2 and V is TRBV20-1; TCRdb picks TRBD1, but there is no DNA to check that call. There are 14 residues in the CDR3. Germline V lookup: CDR1 DFQATT, CDR2 SNEGSKA (reference sequence). The CDR3 region is CSARAGGNTGELFF.

V gene TRBV2 combines with J gene TRBJ2-7. This CDR3 spans 14 amino acids. Germline assignment: CDR1 SNHLY and CDR2 FYNNEI. The CDR3 sequence: CASSGIWVPYEQYF.

This chain uses TRBV19 with TRBJ2-1; the D call of TRBD2 rests on TCRdb alone, since no DNA is present to check it. Germline V lookup: CDR1 LNHDA, CDR2 SQIVND (reference sequence). The CDR3 contains 15 residues. This chain's CDR3 is CASRTQAGRYNEQFF.

The V call is TRBV12-5, the J call TRBJ2-1; the D call of TRBD1 rests on TCRdb alone, since no DNA is present to check it. CDR1 is LGHNT, CDR2 FRNRAP, per germline. The CDR3 loop spans 15 amino acids. The CDR3 loop is CASALGAASYNEQFF.

The CDR3 protein is CSARGRSNMNTEAFF. The gene calls are TRBV20-1 and TRBJ1-1. The CDR3 runs 15 residues. The germline V gene has CDR1 DFQATT and CDR2 SNEGSKA (reference sequence).

V usage is TRBV5-6 and J usage is TRBJ2-1; TCRdb outputs TRBD1, but without DNA this stays unchecked. Germline CDR1 reads SGHDT; CDR2 reads YYEEEE. The CDR3 loop spans 16 amino acids. CDR3: CASSRIRDRDYNEQFF.

The rearrangement links TRBV30 to TRBJ2-7; TCRdb selects TRBD2, and the lack of DNA leaves this call unchecked. Germline assignment: CDR1 GTSNPN and CDR2 SVGIG (reference sequence). The CDR3 contains 13 residues. CDR3 sequence reads: CAWRRAVNGEQYF.